The entry below gives a single T cell receptor beta chain sequence along with its context. The data originate from a study of cytomegalovirus exposure and HLA in healthy donors. PCR involved 60 Vbeta and 13 Jbeta primers. Profiling relied on immunoSEQ multiplex PCR, and the TCRdb table lists in-frame clones only, not all of them. The sample has around 130,000 clones; more than 65% are singletons. The germline V gene encodes CDR1 SNHLY and CDR2 FYNNEI. The germline V and J ends were trimmed by 8 bases and 5 bases, with 19 bases remaining between them. This CDR3 comprises 14 residues. The genes are TRBV2 and TRBJ2-7; possible D gene TRBD2, 6 bases. The receptor's source is an older woman in good health and CMV-seropositive. The sample comprised PBMCs. Here the CDR3 DNA reads TGTGCCAGCTGCCACCCGACTAGAGCCCACGAGCAGTACTTC. It is translated as CASCHPTRAHEQYF.